This is a list of T cell receptor beta chains from one sample in a study of OX40 agonist ivuxolimab in advanced cancers. Sequenced by immunoSEQ multiplex PCR; TCRdb stores in-frame clones only, minus some. Found here are 60,000 or so clones, roughly 86% of them singletons; the top ten hold approximately 5.4%. The starting material was CD4+ or CD8+ T cells sorted from blood, obtained in a trial of the OX40 agonist ivuxolimab. The receptors originated from an adult with an advanced solid tumor such as melanoma, head and neck, liver or kidney cancer. The CDR3 runs from the conserved cysteine through the conserved F or W. The order of the fields is CDR3 protein, CDR3 DNA, V gene, D gene, CDR3 length, clone size, J gene. D genes are given only for firm matches. Rows give clone size only sometimes, using once, few, many, or a class for an expanded clone.

CDR3 protein: CASSSPGQAYGYTF
CDR3 DNA: TGCGCCAGCAGCTCGCCGGGACAGGCATATGGCTACACCTTC
V gene: TRBV5-1
D gene: TRBD1
CDR3 length: 14
clone size: .
J gene: TRBJ1-2

CDR3 protein: CASSFRLAGVTDTQYF
CDR3 DNA: TGTGCCAGCAGTTTCAGACTAGCGGGAGTCACAGATACGCAGTATTTT
V gene: TRBV27
D gene: TRBD2
CDR3 length: 16
clone size: .
J gene: TRBJ2-3

CDR3 protein: CASSLTQTKSSGNTIYF
CDR3 DNA: TGTGCCAGCAGCTTGACTCAGACCAAGAGCTCTGGAAACACCATATATTTT
V gene: TRBV7-9
D gene: .
CDR3 length: 17
clone size: .
J gene: TRBJ1-3

CDR3 protein: CASSSQREVGETQYF
CDR3 DNA: TGTGCCAGCAGCTCTCAGCGGGAGGTAGGAGAGACCCAGTACTTC
V gene: TRBV5-4
D gene: TRBD2
CDR3 length: 15
clone size: .
J gene: TRBJ2-5

CDR3 protein: CASSQEGGAWAYF
CDR3 DNA: TGTGCCAGCAGCCAAGAAGGGGGGGCCTGGGCGTACTTC
V gene: TRBV5-4
D gene: .
CDR3 length: 13
clone size: .
J gene: TRBJ2-5

CDR3 protein: CAISPPKGQGNTEAFF
CDR3 DNA: TGTGCCATCAGCCCTCCGAAGGGACAGGGGAACACTGAAGCTTTCTTT
V gene: TRBV10-3
D gene: TRBD1
CDR3 length: 16
clone size: few
J gene: TRBJ1-1

CDR3 protein: CASRRTQLNTEAFF
CDR3 DNA: TGTGCCAGCAGGAGGACACAACTGAACACTGAAGCTTTCTTT
V gene: TRBV6-5
D gene: .
CDR3 length: 14
clone size: .
J gene: TRBJ1-1

CDR3 protein: CAISDGSGGPGVGTQYF
CDR3 DNA: TGTGCCATCAGTGATGGTAGCGGGGGGCCCGGAGTAGGGACCCAGTACTTC
V gene: TRBV10-3
D gene: TRBD2
CDR3 length: 17
clone size: .
J gene: TRBJ2-5

CDR3 protein: CSVKDRGDIQYF
CDR3 DNA: TGCAGCGTAAAAGACCGTGGGGACATTCAGTACTTC
V gene: TRBV29-1
D gene: .
CDR3 length: 12
clone size: .
J gene: TRBJ2-4

CDR3 protein: CATAIQRNQPQHF
CDR3 DNA: TGTGCCACGGCCATACAGAGAAATCAGCCCCAGCATTTT
V gene: TRBV6-1
D gene: .
CDR3 length: 13
clone size: .
J gene: TRBJ1-5

CDR3 protein: CASSRILAGASNEQFF
CDR3 DNA: TGTGCCAGCAGCCGCATTTTAGCGGGAGCCAGCAATGAGCAGTTCTTC
V gene: TRBV14
D gene: TRBD2
CDR3 length: 16
clone size: .
J gene: TRBJ2-1

CDR3 protein: CAISDPTGGLAETQYF
CDR3 DNA: TGTGCCATCAGTGACCCCACGGGAGGGCTAGCAGAGACCCAGTACTTC
V gene: TRBV10-3
D gene: TRBD2
CDR3 length: 16
clone size: .
J gene: TRBJ2-5

CDR3 protein: CATSRNQVSYGNTIYF
CDR3 DNA: TGTGCCACCAGCAGGAACCAAGTCAGTTATGGAAACACCATATATTTT
V gene: TRBV15
D gene: .
CDR3 length: 16
clone size: .
J gene: TRBJ1-3

CDR3 protein: CASSPSGGISYEQYF
CDR3 DNA: TGTGCCAGCAGCCCTAGCGGGGGGATCTCCTACGAGCAGTACTTC
V gene: TRBV5-5
D gene: TRBD2
CDR3 length: 15
clone size: .
J gene: TRBJ2-7

CDR3 protein: CATSSKWGNQPQHF
CDR3 DNA: TGTGCCACCAGCTCTAAATGGGGCAATCAGCCCCAGCATTTT
V gene: TRBV15
D gene: .
CDR3 length: 14
clone size: .
J gene: TRBJ1-5

CDR3 protein: CASYPLTHPGRASYEQYF
CDR3 DNA: TGTGCCAGCTATCCGCTCACCCATCCGGGACGGGCATCCTACGAGCAGTACTTC
V gene: TRBV28
D gene: .
CDR3 length: 18
clone size: .
J gene: TRBJ2-7

CDR3 protein: CASSSASGTYEQYF
CDR3 DNA: TGCGCCAGCAGCTCTGCTAGCGGAACCTACGAGCAGTACTTC
V gene: TRBV5-1
D gene: TRBD2
CDR3 length: 14
clone size: .
J gene: TRBJ2-7

CDR3 protein: CASSSFTGTVVNEQFF
CDR3 DNA: TGTGCCAGCAGCTCATTTACCGGGACAGTTGTCAATGAGCAGTTCTTC
V gene: TRBV7-2
D gene: TRBD1
CDR3 length: 16
clone size: .
J gene: TRBJ2-1

CDR3 protein: CASSSEEAGELFF
CDR3 DNA: TGTGCCAGCAGCTCGGAGGAGGCCGGGGAGCTGTTTTTT
V gene: TRBV5-4
D gene: .
CDR3 length: 13
clone size: .
J gene: TRBJ2-2

CDR3 protein: CASSARGAGTEAFF
CDR3 DNA: TGTGCCAGCAGCGCTCGGGGGGCTGGGACTGAAGCTTTCTTT
V gene: TRBV6-4
D gene: .
CDR3 length: 14
clone size: .
J gene: TRBJ1-1

CDR3 protein: CASSSTGPPTGELFF
CDR3 DNA: TGTGCCAGCAGTTCGACCGGGCCTCCCACCGGGGAGCTGTTTTTT
V gene: TRBV27
D gene: .
CDR3 length: 15
clone size: once
J gene: TRBJ2-2

CDR3 protein: CSVVRGANEKLFF
CDR3 DNA: TGCAGCGTTGTTAGGGGGGCTAATGAAAAACTGTTTTTT
V gene: TRBV29-1
D gene: .
CDR3 length: 13
clone size: .
J gene: TRBJ1-4

CDR3 protein: CASSYAHGAGGSQYF
CDR3 DNA: TGTGCCAGCAGTTACGCCCACGGGGCAGGGGGTTCGCAGTATTTT
V gene: TRBV6-5
D gene: TRBD1
CDR3 length: 15
clone size: .
J gene: TRBJ2-3

CDR3 protein: CATKTSGSDTDTQYF
CDR3 DNA: TGTGCCACCAAGACTAGCGGGTCAGACACAGATACGCAGTATTTT
V gene: TRBV10-3
D gene: TRBD2
CDR3 length: 15
clone size: .
J gene: TRBJ2-3

CDR3 protein: CASSGDGQETQYF
CDR3 DNA: TGTGCCAGCAGCGGGGACGGCCAAGAGACCCAGTACTTC
V gene: TRBV9
D gene: .
CDR3 length: 13
clone size: once
J gene: TRBJ2-5

CDR3 protein: CASSSQGLGYEQYF
CDR3 DNA: TGTGCCAGCAGCTCACAGGGGTTAGGGTACGAGCAGTACTTC
V gene: TRBV11-2
D gene: TRBD1
CDR3 length: 14
clone size: .
J gene: TRBJ2-7

CDR3 protein: CASSLDLQPTYGYTF
CDR3 DNA: TGTGCCAGCAGCTTAGATTTACAGCCTACCTATGGCTACACCTTC
V gene: TRBV11-2
D gene: .
CDR3 length: 15
clone size: .
J gene: TRBJ1-2

CDR3 protein: CASSLRLERNEQYF
CDR3 DNA: TGTGCCAGCAGCTTAAGATTAGAGCGAAACGAGCAGTACTTC
V gene: TRBV7-2
D gene: .
CDR3 length: 14
clone size: .
J gene: TRBJ2-7

CDR3 protein: CSGRPVTSGSTDTQYF
CDR3 DNA: TGCAGCGGACGACCGGTGACTAGCGGGAGCACAGATACGCAGTATTTT
V gene: TRBV29-1
D gene: TRBD2
CDR3 length: 16
clone size: .
J gene: TRBJ2-3

CDR3 protein: CASSLEQGNYGYTF
CDR3 DNA: TGTGCCAGCAGTTTAGAACAGGGAAACTATGGCTACACCTTC
V gene: TRBV28
D gene: .
CDR3 length: 14
clone size: once
J gene: TRBJ1-2

CDR3 protein: CASRPSPGQQETQYF
CDR3 DNA: TGTGCCAGTAGACCGTCTCCGGGACAGCAAGAGACCCAGTACTTC
V gene: TRBV19
D gene: TRBD1
CDR3 length: 15
clone size: .
J gene: TRBJ2-5

CDR3 protein: CASSLRGWDNRNSEAFF
CDR3 DNA: TGTGCCAGCAGCTTGCGCGGCTGGGACAATAGAAACAGTGAAGCTTTCTTT
V gene: TRBV7-9
D gene: .
CDR3 length: 17
clone size: .
J gene: TRBJ1-1

CDR3 protein: CASSLDRNMNTEAFF
CDR3 DNA: TGTGCCAGCAGCCTCGACAGGAACATGAACACTGAAGCTTTCTTT
V gene: TRBV6-1
D gene: .
CDR3 length: 15
clone size: .
J gene: TRBJ1-1

CDR3 protein: CASSLGGTRGQFF
CDR3 DNA: TGTGCCAGCAGCTTAGGGGGCACCAGAGGGCAGTTCTTC
V gene: TRBV7-2
D gene: .
CDR3 length: 13
clone size: .
J gene: TRBJ2-1

CDR3 protein: CASSWAETQYF
CDR3 DNA: TGTGCCAGCAGTTGGGCGGAGACCCAGTACTTC
V gene: TRBV28
D gene: .
CDR3 length: 11
clone size: .
J gene: TRBJ2-5

CDR3 protein: CASSLAGEIGEQYF
CDR3 DNA: TGTGCCAGCAGCTTAGCAGGGGAAATCGGCGAGCAGTACTTC
V gene: TRBV7-9
D gene: .
CDR3 length: 14
clone size: .
J gene: TRBJ2-7